What follows are 19 T cell receptor beta chains derived from one specimen sequenced in a study of cytomegalovirus exposure and HLA in healthy donors. Both 60 Vbeta primers and 13 Jbeta primers went into the PCR. Repertoires were generated with immunoSEQ multiplex PCR, while TCRdb's copy carries only in-frame clones and drops some. The sample includes around 130,000 clones, less than 10% of them seen just once. Sequencing used PBMCs. Every receptor here comes from a woman aged 40 to 50 in good health and CMV-seropositive.

This clone was counted a few times. The gene calls are TRBV4-1 and TRBJ2-5; the D gene is possibly TRBD2 (5 bases). The germline CDR1 and CDR2 sequences are MGHRA and YSYEKL. CDR3 length equals 15 residues. Trimming removed 3 bases from V and 2 bases from J, with 13 bases in between. DNA of the CDR3: TGCGCCAGCAGCCAGGTGGAGCGGAGTCAAGAGACCCAGTACTTC. It translates to CASSQVERSQETQYF.

The J gene is TRBJ2-1, the V gene TRBV6-1; D possibly corresponds to TRBD2 (5 bases). V lost 5 bases and J lost 2, with 13 bases in between. The length of the CDR3 is 15 residues. Germline CDR1 is MNHNS and CDR2 is SASEGT. The DNA of the CDR3 is TGTGCCAGCAGTCCCCCGGGGATCACCTACAATGAGCAGTTCTTC. It translates to CASSPPGITYNEQFF.

This clone has ten or more counts. The chain has TRBV7-9 and TRBJ2-2; possible D gene TRBD1, 6 bases. The CDR3 is made up of 16 amino acids. The V gene's germline CDR1 is SEHNR and CDR2 FQNEAQ (reference sequence). V dropped 5 bases and J dropped 6 bases, with 19 bases sitting between them. CDR3 protein: CASSHNRDSKAGELFF. The CDR3 region has the DNA TGTGCCAGCAGCCATAACAGGGATTCAAAGGCCGGGGAGCTGTTTTTT.

The table lists this clone with a few counts. The chain carries TRBV27 and TRBJ1-4; 10 bases are a match to TRBD1. The J segment lost 8 bases and the V segment lost 4 bases, leaving 7 bases of the junction unmatched. Germline V gene lookup returns CDR1 MNHEY and CDR2 SMNVEV (reference sequence). The CDR3 contains 15 residues. In DNA, the CDR3 is TGTGCCAGCAGTTCAGAGGGGACAGGGGACGAAAAACTGTTTTTT. Protein product: CASSSEGTGDEKLFF. The variable domain in full, completed from reference TRBV27 and TRBJ1-4, reads EAQVTQNPRYLITVTGKKLTVTCSQNMNHEYMSWYRQDPGLGLRQIYYSMNVEVTDKGDVPEGYKVSRKEKRNFPLILESPSPNQTSLYFCASSSEGTGDEKLFFGSGTQLSVL.

In this sample, this clone turned up a few times. The chain has TRBV18 and TRBJ2-7; TRBD2 might be the D (6 bases). CDR3 length equals 18 residues. Germline-derived CDR1 and CDR2 are KGHSH and LQKENI. V was pared by 0 bases and J by 4 bases, with 22 bases between. The DNA for the CDR3 is TGTGCCAGCTCACCACCCGGGACTGTATTCGGGGGTAAATACGAGCAGTACTTC. Its protein product is CASSPPGTVFGGKYEQYF. The full variable domain, completed using reference TRBV18 and TRBJ2-7, is NAGVMQNPRHLVRRRGQEARLRCSPMKGHSHVYWYRQLPEEGLKFMVYLQKENIIDESGMPKERFSAEFPKEGPSILRIQQVVRGDSAAYFCASSPPGTVFGGKYEQYFGPGTRLTVT.

CDR3 in DNA: TGCGCCAGCAGCTTGGAGGTAGCGACAGATACGCAGTATTTT. It translates to CASSLEVATDTQYF. The J gene is TRBJ2-3, the V gene TRBV5-1, with TRBD2 as a possible D gene (5 bases). Germline V gives CDR1 SGHRS, CDR2 YFSETQ. The CDR3 runs 14 residues. Trimming removed 0 bases at V and 3 bases at J, with 8 bases between. Full variable domain (remainder filled in from reference TRBV5-1 and TRBJ2-3): KAGVTQTPRYLIKTRGQQVTLSCSPISGHRSVSWYQQTPGQGLQFLFEYFSETQRNKGNFPGRFSGRQFSNSRSEMNVSTLELGDSALYLCASSLEVATDTQYFGPGTRLTVL.

The chain recombines TRBV5-4 with TRBJ2-7; weak D call: TRBD1 (6 bases). The V end was cut by 1 base, the J end by 5 bases, with 13 bases between. Germline lookup yields CDR1 SGHNT and CDR2 YYREEE (reference sequence). The CDR3 has 14 amino acids. The CDR3 region is CASSLKTGGNEQYF. CDR3 nucleotides: TGTGCCAGCAGCTTGAAGACAGGCGGAAACGAGCAGTACTTC.

The V gene is TRBV6-6, the J gene TRBJ2-3; D is uncertain. Deletions cut 4 bases from V and 4 bases from J, with 15 bases between. Germline-derived CDR1 and CDR2 are MNHNY and SVGAGI (reference sequence). The CDR3 consists of 15 residues. CDR3 amino acids: CASSWSETSADTQYF. DNA for the CDR3: TGTGCCAGCAGTTGGTCAGAGACCAGCGCAGATACGCAGTATTTT.

This clone has more than one count but fewer than ten. The chain combines TRBV5-6 with TRBJ1-5; TRBD1 matches at 10 bases. After removal of 4 bases from V and 4 bases from J, the junction contained 5 bases not matched to a gene. This CDR3 has 15 residues. Per germline, CDR1 SGHDT and CDR2 YYEEEE. CDR3 loop: CASSPWTGGNQPQHF. In DNA form, the CDR3 reads TGTGCCAGCAGCCCCTGGACAGGGGGGAATCAGCCCCAGCATTTT.

This sequence joins TRBV27 and TRBJ2-7; 8 bases map to TRBD1. The V and J ends lost 4 bases and 4 bases, in that order; junction bases with no gene match: 6. The CDR3 sequence is 14 residues long. The germline CDR1 and CDR2 sequences are MNHEY and SMNVEV (reference sequence). The CDR3 DNA reads TGTGCCAGCAGTTACTTCACAGGGGGTTACGAGCAGTACTTC. Translated, it gives CASSYFTGGYEQYF.

The genes are TRBV5-6 and TRBJ1-6, with D unclear. Germline V gene data show CDR1 as SGHDT and CDR2 as YYEEEE. The CDR3 sequence is 15 residues long. With 4 bases removed from V and 9 bases from J, the gap between germline ends came to 17 bases. The CDR3 is CASSQARLPISPLHF. CDR3 in DNA: TGTGCCAGCAGCCAGGCCCGTCTTCCAATTTCACCCCTCCACTTT.

This clone was seen a few times. This chain connects TRBV18 to TRBJ1-5, with 7 bases identical to TRBD1. Trimming took 3 bases from V and 0 from J; bases not matched to a gene: 8. This CDR3 has 17 amino acids. CDR1 KGHSH and CDR2 LQKENI come from the germline V gene. The CDR3 DNA sequence: TGTGCCAGCTCACCGACCAGGGGGACTGGTAGCAATCAGCCCCAGCATTTT. Amino acids: CASSPTRGTGSNQPQHF.

The chain has TRBV29-1 and TRBJ2-1; TRBD2 aligns across 13 bases. This CDR3 region has 15 residues. V shed 4 bases, J shed 2 bases, and the junction held 2 bases outside the gene matches. CDR1 SQVTM and CDR2 ANQGSEA come from the germline V gene. The CDR3 nucleotides are TGCAGCGTTGGGACTAGCGGGGGACCCTACAATGAGCAGTTCTTC. Residues: CSVGTSGGPYNEQFF.

The chain is built from TRBV10-3 and TRBJ2-7, with 7 bases aligning to TRBD1. The length of the CDR3 is 16 residues. V trimming: 4 bases; J trimming: 3 bases; junction bases outside the gene matches: 12. CDR1 ENHRY and CDR2 SYGVKD come from the germline V gene. The CDR3 spells CAISVQGELTRYEQYF. The CDR3 DNA reads as TGTGCCATCAGTGTTCAGGGGGAGTTAACCCGCTACGAGCAGTACTTC.

The chain recombines TRBV2 with TRBJ2-7; a possible D gene is TRBD1 (7 bases). Germline CDR1 and CDR2: SNHLY and FYNNEI. V was shortened by 6 bases and J by 3 bases, with 12 bases between the two germline ends. The CDR3 loop spans 13 amino acids. This CDR3 is CASRGGQNYEQYF. The CDR3 DNA reads TGTGCCAGCAGGGGGGGACAGAACTACGAGCAGTACTTC.

The gene calls are TRBV4-1 and TRBJ1-5; D not resolved. V was trimmed by 0 bases and J by 0 bases, leaving 9 bases between them. Germline lookup yields CDR1 MGHRA and CDR2 YSYEKL. This CDR3 has 16 residues. The CDR3 spells CASSQDSSYSNQPQHF. DNA of the CDR3: TGCGCCAGCAGCCAAGACAGTTCTTATAGCAATCAGCCCCAGCATTTT.

This clone was found a few times. This rearrangement joins TRBV19 to TRBJ1-2, with D uncertain. With 3 bases removed from V and 2 bases from J, the gap between germline ends came to 7 bases. In germline, CDR1 is LNHDA, CDR2 SQIVND (reference sequence). This CDR3 has 13 amino acids. This CDR3 is CASSINGNYGYTF. CDR3 nucleotide sequence: TGTGCCAGTAGTATTAACGGGAACTATGGCTACACCTTC.

Only a few counts were recorded for this clone. The chain has TRBV29-1 and TRBJ2-7; 9 bases align to TRBD1. The J segment lost 3 bases and the V segment lost 3 bases, leaving 3 bases of the junction unmatched. CDR1 is SQVTM and CDR2 is ANQGSEA in the germline V gene. The CDR3 extends over 13 amino acids. CDR3 DNA sequence: TGCAGCGTTGAGGAGGACAGGGGCTACGAGCAGTACTTC. Translating gives CSVEEDRGYEQYF.

This chain joins TRBV18 and TRBJ1-1, with D possibly matching TRBD1 (6 bases). The V gene lost 3 bases and the J gene lost 5 bases, with 16 bases spanning the gap. This CDR3 contains 15 residues. The germline V gene encodes CDR1 KGHSH and CDR2 LQKENI. The CDR3 DNA follows: TGTGCCAGCTCACCTTACGTACAGGGTTCGACTGAAGCTTTCTTT. Its translation is CASSPYVQGSTEAFF.